Following are 11 T cell receptor beta chains from one sample sequenced in a study of vaccination and CD4 T cells after COVID-19. The Oncomine TCR Beta short-read assay was applied to DNA of cultured CD4+ T cells. MiXCR was run by TCRdb on the PCR reads, yielding one entry per CDR3 protein. The sample shows more than 6,500 distinct CDR3 sequences, over 40% of them seen only once. Treatment described: approximately nine-day PBMC culture with coronavirus spike peptide pools or control peptides (ViraFEST assay). From the unexposed donor, CD4+ T cells were collected ahead of the COVID-19 pandemic (2011-2018). No antigen has been identified for these receptors. Specimen: CD4+ T cells from blood, cultured in vitro. The receptors originated from a human donor in good health.

J is TRBJ2-5 and V is TRBV7-2; possibly TRBD2 for D (5 bases). The CDR3 totals 14 residues. Trimming left V 2 bases short and J 7 bases short, with 14 bases between. Per the germline V gene, CDR1 is SGHTA and CDR2 is FQGNSA. The CDR3: CASSLKTTRGTQYF. The CDR3 nucleotides are TGTGCCAGCAGCTTAAAGACAACTCGGGGGACCCAGTACTTC.

This clonotype was picked up a small number of times. This rearrangement joins TRBV6-2 or TRBV6-3 to TRBJ1-1; a possible D gene is TRBD1 (5 bases). This CDR3 comprises 17 residues. Between the trimmed V and J ends, which lost 2 bases and 5 bases, there was a span of 21 bases. Germline CDR1 and CDR2: MNHEY and SVGEGT. Written as DNA, the CDR3 is TGTGCCAGCAGTTACGGGGGTGGCTGGACAATTCAGACTGAAGCTTTCTTT. Its translation is CASSYGGGWTIQTEAFF.

This clonotype was observed a few times. J is TRBJ2-3 and V is TRBV6-5, with D unresolved. Germline V lookup: CDR1 MNHEY, CDR2 SVGAGI. This CDR3 is built from 14 residues. Trimming removed 0 bases at V and 2 bases at J, with 6 bases between. CDR3 region: CASSYSPNTDTQYF. CDR3 nucleotide sequence: TGTGCCAGCAGTTACTCCCCCAACACAGATACGCAGTATTTT.

The chain is built from TRBV19 and TRBJ2-6, with D perhaps TRBD2 (5 bases). V dropped 7 bases and J dropped 1 base, with 11 bases sitting between them. CDR1 and CDR2 (germline): LNHDA, SQIVND (reference sequence). CDR3 length: 15 amino acids. The CDR3 DNA sequence: TGTGCCAGTACGCTCGGGGTGTCTGGGGCCAACGTCCTGACTTTC. This codes for CASTLGVSGANVLTF.

This chain links TRBV19 with TRBJ1-6; 8 bases map to TRBD1. The V gene end was trimmed by 4 bases and the J gene end by 7 bases; junction bases not matched to a gene: 9. The CDR3 extends over 16 amino acids. Germline CDR1 is LNHDA and CDR2 is SQIVND (reference sequence). This CDR3 reads CASSTRTGRRNSPLHF. DNA for the CDR3: TGTGCCAGTAGTACCCGGACAGGGCGTCGAAATTCACCCCTCCACTTT.

This clonotype was observed a handful of times. The chain links TRBV20-1 to TRBJ1-2; TRBD1 matches at 7 bases. Trimming took 5 bases from V and 7 from J; bases not matched to a gene: 4. The germline gives CDR1 DFQATT, CDR2 SNEGSKA (reference sequence). The length of the CDR3 is 11 residues. CDR3 DNA: TGCAGTGCTTTCCGGACAGGTGGCTACACCTTC. Translating gives CSAFRTGGYTF.

V is TRBV11-2 and J is TRBJ2-1; 7 bases match TRBD1. V lost 5 bases and J lost 0; bases outside the gene matches: 4. Germline loops: CDR1 SGHAT, CDR2 FQNNGV. The CDR3 runs to 15 residues. The CDR3 spells CASSTGQSSYNEQFF. CDR3 sequence (DNA): TGTGCCAGCAGCACGGGACAGAGCTCCTACAATGAGCAGTTCTTC.

This clonotype has more than one count but fewer than ten. J is TRBJ2-5 and V is TRBV11-2; D uncertain. Germline CDR1 and CDR2: SGHAT and FQNNGV. V gave up 1 base and J gave up 3 bases, with 12 bases separating them. This CDR3 comprises 15 residues. DNA of the CDR3: TGTGCCAGCAGCTTAGGAATGAGAGGAGAAGAGACCCAGTACTTC. Translated: CASSLGMRGEETQYF. The variable domain in full, with the rest retrieved from reference TRBV11-2 and TRBJ2-5, is EAGVAQSPRYKIIEKRQSVAFWCNPISGHATLYWYQQILGQGPKLLIQFQNNGVVDDSQLPKDRFSAERLKGVDSTLKIQPAKLEDSAVYLCASSLGMRGEETQYFGPGTRLLVL.

The chain links TRBV6-2 or TRBV6-3 to TRBJ2-5, with D perhaps matching TRBD1 (6 bases). Germline assignment: CDR1 MNHEY and CDR2 SVGEGT. The ends were cut back, 5 bases at V and 1 base at J, with 23 bases in the middle. The CDR3 has 18 amino acids. The CDR3 DNA sequence: TGTGCCAGCAGTCCCCAAACGATACCCAACAGGGTCCAAGAGACCCAGTACTTC. Residues: CASSPQTIPNRVQETQYF.

V is TRBV20-1 and J is TRBJ1-3; TRBD1 matches 7 bases. Germline CDR1 and CDR2: DFQATT and SNEGSKA (reference sequence). Trimming took 4 bases from V and 8 from J; bases not matched to a gene: 17. The CDR3 contains 16 residues. CDR3 nucleotides: TGCAGTGCTATCCGCGATCGGGCAGCTGGGACAGACACCATATATTTT. It translates to CSAIRDRAAGTDTIYF.

The V call is TRBV20-1, the J call TRBJ1-1; 8 bases align to TRBD1. The CDR3 has 12 amino acids. Unmatched junction bases numbered 4, after V lost 6 bases and J lost 4 bases. The V gene's germline CDR1 is DFQATT and CDR2 SNEGSKA (reference sequence). In DNA, the CDR3 is TGCAGTGCCACAGACAGGGGCACTGAAGCTTTCTTT. Its protein product is CSATDRGTEAFF.